The entry below gives a single T cell receptor beta chain sequence along with its context. The sample is drawn from a study of blood T cell repertoires in COVID-19. Study summary: Both acute and convalescent COVID-19 samples were obtained from the United States, Italy and Spain. PBMCs, B-cell-depleted T cells, or T cells provided the cDNA or gDNA that made up the material.

In the study's own analysis: Reference gene primer amplification yielded estimated nucleated cell counts. TCRdb's copy holds only in-frame clones and misses some; the assay was immunoSEQ multiplex PCR. V, J and clone size derive from that table, while D and trimming were established from the DNA sequence. The data hold approximately 300,000 clones, with roughly 85% observed a single time. Germline V gene data show CDR1 as GTSNPN and CDR2 as SVGIG (reference sequence). V dropped 7 bases and J dropped 3 bases, with 19 bases sitting between them. The CDR3 is made up of 14 amino acids. Sequencing was performed on PBMCs or T cells enriched from blood (not recorded which). This receptor was identified in a woman aged 25 to 39 who had recovered from COVID-19. The chain combines TRBV30 with TRBJ2-7; TRBD1 is a possible D gene (6 bases). CDR3 sequence (DNA): TGTGCCTTTGATCCAGGGGCCAACTTCTACGAGCAGTACTTC. Its protein is CAFDPGANFYEQYF.